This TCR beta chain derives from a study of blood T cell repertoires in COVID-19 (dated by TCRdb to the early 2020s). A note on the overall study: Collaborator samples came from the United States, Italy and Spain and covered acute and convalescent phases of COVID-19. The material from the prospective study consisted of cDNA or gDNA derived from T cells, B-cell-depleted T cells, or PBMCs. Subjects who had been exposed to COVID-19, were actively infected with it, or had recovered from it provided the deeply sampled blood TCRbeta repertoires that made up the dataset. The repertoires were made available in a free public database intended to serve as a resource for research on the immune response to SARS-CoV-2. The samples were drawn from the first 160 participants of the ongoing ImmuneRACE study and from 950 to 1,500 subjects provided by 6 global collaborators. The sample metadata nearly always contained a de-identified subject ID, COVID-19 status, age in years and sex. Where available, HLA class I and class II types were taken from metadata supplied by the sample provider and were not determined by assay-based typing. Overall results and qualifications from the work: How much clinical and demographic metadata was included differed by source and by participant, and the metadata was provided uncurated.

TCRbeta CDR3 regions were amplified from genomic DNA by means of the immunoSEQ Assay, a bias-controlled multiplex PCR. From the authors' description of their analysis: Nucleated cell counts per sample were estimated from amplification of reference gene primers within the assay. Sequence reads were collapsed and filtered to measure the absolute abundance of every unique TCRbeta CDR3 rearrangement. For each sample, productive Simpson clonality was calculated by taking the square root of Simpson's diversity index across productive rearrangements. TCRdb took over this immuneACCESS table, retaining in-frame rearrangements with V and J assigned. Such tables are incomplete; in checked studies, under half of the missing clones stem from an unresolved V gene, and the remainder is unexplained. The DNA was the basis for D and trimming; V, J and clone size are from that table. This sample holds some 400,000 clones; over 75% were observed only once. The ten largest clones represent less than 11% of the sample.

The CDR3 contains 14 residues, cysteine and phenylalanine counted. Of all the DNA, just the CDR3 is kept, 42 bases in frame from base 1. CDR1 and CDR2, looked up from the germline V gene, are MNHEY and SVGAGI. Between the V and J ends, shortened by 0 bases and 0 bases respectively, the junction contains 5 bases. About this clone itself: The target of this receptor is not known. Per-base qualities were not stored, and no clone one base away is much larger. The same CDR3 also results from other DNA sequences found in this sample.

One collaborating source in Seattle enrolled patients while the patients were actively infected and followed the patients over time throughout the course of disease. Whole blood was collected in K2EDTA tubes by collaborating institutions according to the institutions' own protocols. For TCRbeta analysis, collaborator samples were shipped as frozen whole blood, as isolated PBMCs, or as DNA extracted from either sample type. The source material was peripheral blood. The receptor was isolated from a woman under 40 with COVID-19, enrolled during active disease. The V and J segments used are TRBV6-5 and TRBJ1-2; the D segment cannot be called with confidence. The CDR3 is CASSYSRSNYGYTF. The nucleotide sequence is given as TGTGCCAGCAGTTACTCGAGATCTAACTATGGCTACACCTTC.